This TCR beta chain originates from a study of blood T cell repertoires in COVID-19. Study in general: The study drew acute and convalescent COVID-19 samples from the United States, Italy and Spain. From T cells, B-cell-depleted T cells, or PBMCs came the material, which was cDNA or gDNA.

Measured with immunoSEQ multiplex PCR; TCRdb has only the in-frame clones, and not every one. The sample yields nearly 110,000 clones, approximately 88% seen once. Germline CDR1 is SGDLS and CDR2 is YYNGEE. V lost 4 bases and J lost 4, with 18 bases in between. The CDR3 has 16 residues. This chain uses TRBV9 with TRBJ2-1; tentative D call: TRBD1 (5 bases). This receptor was identified in a man aged 50 to 60 with active or convalescent COVID-19. The sequencing sample was made of peripheral blood. The CDR3 DNA follows: TGTGCCAGCAGCCCAAGACAGTTTAACGGGTACAATGAGCAGTTCTTC. Amino acid sequence: CASSPRQFNGYNEQFF.